This T cell receptor beta chain appears in the sequencing data of a study of T cell responses to AZD1222 COVID-19 vaccine. Profiled with immunoSEQ multiplex PCR; TCRdb holds only in-frame clones, not every one. This sample carries 25,000 to 35,000 clones, around 80% of them seen once, and the ten largest clones take roughly 6%. In germline, CDR1 is ENHRY, CDR2 SYGVKD. The length of the CDR3 is 11 residues. Trimming left V 3 bases short and J 14 bases short, with 11 bases between. Study observations and caveats: Females outnumbered males among donors, who were mostly white British; clonal diversity was possibly underestimated. Spike-specific TCR breadth rose after two AZD1222 doses, and depth rose as well. Repertoire collection took place solely once the T cell response had peaked.

Turning to this clone: Its antigen remains unidentified.

This TCR came from an adult in good health. The source was peripheral blood, collected on day 0 of AZD1222 vaccination. The chain recombines TRBV10-3 with TRBJ2-1; D could derive from TRBD1 or TRBD2 (6 bases each). CDR3 nucleotides: TGTGCCATCAGTGAAGGGGGGTCTGAGTTCTTC. Its translation: CAISEGGSEFF.